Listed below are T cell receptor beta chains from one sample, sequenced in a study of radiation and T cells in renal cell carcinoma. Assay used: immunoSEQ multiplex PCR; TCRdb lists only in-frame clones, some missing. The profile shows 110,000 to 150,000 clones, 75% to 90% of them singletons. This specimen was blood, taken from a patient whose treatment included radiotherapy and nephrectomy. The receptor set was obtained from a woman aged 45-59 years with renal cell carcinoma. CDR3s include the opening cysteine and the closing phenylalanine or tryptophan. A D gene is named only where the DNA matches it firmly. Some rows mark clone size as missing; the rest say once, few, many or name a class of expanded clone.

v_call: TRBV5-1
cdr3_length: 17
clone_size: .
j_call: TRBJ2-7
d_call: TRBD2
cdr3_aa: CASSLAASGTTSYEQYF
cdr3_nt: TGCGCCAGCAGCTTGGCGGCTAGCGGGACAACCTCCTACGAGCAGTACTTC

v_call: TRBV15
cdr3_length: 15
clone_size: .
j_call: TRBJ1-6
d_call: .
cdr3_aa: CATSRDSQGYSPLHF
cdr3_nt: TGTGCCACCAGCAGAGACTCACAGGGCTATTCACCCCTCCACTTT

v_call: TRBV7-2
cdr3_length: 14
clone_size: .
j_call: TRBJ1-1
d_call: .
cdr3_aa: CASSPRGMNTEAFF
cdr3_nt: TGTGCCAGCAGCCCAAGGGGGATGAACACTGAAGCTTTCTTT

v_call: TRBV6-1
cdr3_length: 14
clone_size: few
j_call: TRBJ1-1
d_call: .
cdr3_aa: CASSYGSRNTEAFF
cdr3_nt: TGTGCCAGCAGTTATGGATCGAGGAACACTGAAGCTTTCTTT

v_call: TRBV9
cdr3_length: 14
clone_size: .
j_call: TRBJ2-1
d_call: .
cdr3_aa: CASSVEGNPNEQFF
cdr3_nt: TGTGCCAGCAGCGTAGAAGGTAATCCGAATGAGCAGTTCTTC

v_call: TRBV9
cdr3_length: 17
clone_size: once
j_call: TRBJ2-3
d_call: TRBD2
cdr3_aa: CASSVDYRGGETDTQYF
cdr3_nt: TGTGCCAGCAGCGTGGACTACCGGGGGGGCGAAACAGATACGCAGTATTTT

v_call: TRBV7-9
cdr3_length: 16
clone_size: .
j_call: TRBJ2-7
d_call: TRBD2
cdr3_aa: CASSLDGTSISPWQYF
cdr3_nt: TGTGCCAGCAGCTTAGACGGGACTAGCATATCTCCATGGCAGTACTTC

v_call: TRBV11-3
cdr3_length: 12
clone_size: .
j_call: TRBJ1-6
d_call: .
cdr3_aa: CASSSGNSPLHF
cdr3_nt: TGTGCCAGCAGTTCCGGAAATTCACCCCTCCACTTT

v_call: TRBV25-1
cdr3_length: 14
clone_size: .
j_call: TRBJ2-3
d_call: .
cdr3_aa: CASSEFGGTDTQYF
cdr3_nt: TGTGCCAGCAGTGAATTCGGGGGCACAGATACGCAGTATTTT

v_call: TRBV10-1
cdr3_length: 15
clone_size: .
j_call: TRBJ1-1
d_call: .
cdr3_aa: CASSSGERMNTEAFF
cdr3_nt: TGCGCCAGCAGTTCAGGGGAACGCATGAACACTGAAGCTTTCTTT

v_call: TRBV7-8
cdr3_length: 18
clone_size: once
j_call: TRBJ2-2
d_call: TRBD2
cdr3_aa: CASSLVRSGLSNTGELFF
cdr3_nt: TGTGCCAGCAGCTTAGTGCGTTCGGGACTATCGAACACCGGGGAGCTGTTTTTT

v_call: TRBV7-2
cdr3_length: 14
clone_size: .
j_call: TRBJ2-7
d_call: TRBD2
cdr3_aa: CASSPPGLAGEQYF
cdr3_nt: TGTGCCAGCAGCCCGCCAGGACTAGCTGGCGAGCAGTACTTC

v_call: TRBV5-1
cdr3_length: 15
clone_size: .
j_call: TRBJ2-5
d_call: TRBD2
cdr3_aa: CASSPLNGRAETQYF
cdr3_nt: TGCGCCAGCAGCCCTTTGAACGGGAGGGCAGAGACCCAGTACTTC